Listed here are 32 T cell receptor beta chains from one sample, sequenced in a study of PD-1 blockade in mismatch repair-deficient tumors. Profiling relied on immunoSEQ multiplex PCR, and the TCRdb table lists in-frame clones only, not all of them. Of roughly 80,000 clones listed, approximately 84% are singletons. The material was peripheral blood, obtained 12 weeks after starting pembrolizumab. These receptors were taken from an adult with mismatch repair-deficient cancer.

The rearrangement joins TRBV6-5 to TRBJ2-7, with 9 bases matching TRBD2. The CDR3 spans 15 residues. The germline CDR1 and CDR2 sequences are MNHEY and SVGAGI. Trimming took 2 bases from V and 2 from J; bases not matched to a gene: 4. The CDR3 nucleotides read TGTGCCAGCAGTTACGGGACTAGCAGAGCCTACGAGCAGTACTTC. This gives the protein CASSYGTSRAYEQYF.

The CDR3 loop reads CASSSPLQREGLGNEQFF. The CDR3 DNA reads TGCGCCAGCAGCTCCCCCTTACAGCGGGAGGGCCTTGGCAATGAGCAGTTCTTC. The J gene is TRBJ2-1, the V gene TRBV5-1, with 10 bases that match TRBD2. The V gene end was trimmed by 3 bases and the J gene end by 6 bases; junction bases not matched to a gene: 15. This CDR3 region has 18 residues. Germline V gives CDR1 SGHRS, CDR2 YFSETQ.

This rearrangement joins TRBV2 to TRBJ2-5; 11 bases are a match to TRBD2. Trimming took 2 bases from V and 4 from J; bases not matched to a gene: 9. The CDR3 has 17 residues. CDR1 and CDR2 from the germline V gene are SNHLY and FYNNEI. The CDR3, as DNA: TGTGCCAGCAGTGAAAGGGAAATAGCGGGAGGGCTAGAGACCCAGTACTTC. Protein: CASSEREIAGGLETQYF.

The gene calls are TRBV7-2 and TRBJ2-2; D is undetermined. Germline loops: CDR1 SGHTA, CDR2 FQGNSA. V shed 0 bases and J shed 0 bases, with 8 bases lying between them. The CDR3 is made up of 16 amino acids. The CDR3 sequence: CASSLARPSNTGELFF. The CDR3 DNA sequence: TGTGCCAGCAGCTTAGCCAGGCCGTCGAACACCGGGGAGCTGTTTTTT.

The chain employs TRBV5-4 and TRBJ2-1, with no clear D. The germline V gene has CDR1 SGHNT and CDR2 YYREEE (reference sequence). The CDR3 covers 15 residues. The V end was cut by 4 bases, the J end by 5 bases, with 16 bases between. The CDR3 region has the DNA TGTGCCAGCAGCCTACAAGAAGACAACAACAATGAGCAGTTCTTC. Translating it yields CASSLQEDNNNEQFF.

The chain links TRBV7-2 to TRBJ2-2; a weak D match, TRBD1 (6 bases). V was pared by 1 base and J by 6 bases, with 12 bases between. This CDR3 region has 15 residues. Germline CDR1 is SGHTA and CDR2 is FQGNSA. The CDR3 loop is CASSLVTGIPGELFF. CDR3 DNA sequence: TGTGCCAGCAGCTTAGTCACAGGGATACCCGGGGAGCTGTTTTTT.

The J gene is TRBJ2-1, the V gene TRBV6-5; 9 bases line up with TRBD1. From germline, CDR1 is MNHEY and CDR2 SVGAGI. The CDR3 has 16 amino acids. With V trimmed by 0 bases and J by 4 bases, 4 bases remained unmatched. CDR3 amino acids: CASSYSKGTGYNEQFF. In nucleotides, the CDR3 is TGTGCCAGCAGTTACTCGAAAGGGACAGGGTACAATGAGCAGTTCTTC.

The chain employs TRBV5-1 and TRBJ2-5; 8 bases align to TRBD1. This CDR3 is built from 13 residues. Looked up from germline, CDR1 is SGHRS and CDR2 is YFSETQ. V shed 7 bases, J shed 1 base, and the junction held 3 bases outside the gene matches. This chain's CDR3 is CASRGTGQETQYF. CDR3 nucleotide sequence: TGCGCCAGCCGAGGGACAGGCCAAGAGACCCAGTACTTC.

The CDR3 nucleotides are TGTGCCAGAAGCCTCCCGAAACAGGGGGCAGAATCAGGCTGCAATCAGCCCCAGCATTTT. It yields the protein CARSLPKQGAESGCNQPQHF. The chain links TRBV7-5 to TRBJ1-5; the D segment call TRBD1 is taken from the table without a DNA check. TRBV7-5 is a pseudogene. The CDR3 contains 20 residues.

The chain combines TRBV9 with TRBJ1-2; 11 bases are shared with TRBD1. Germline assignment: CDR1 SGDLS and CDR2 YYNGEE. This CDR3 region has 16 residues. After removal of 3 bases from V and 4 bases from J, the junction contained 8 bases not matched to a gene. Written as DNA, the CDR3 is TGTGCCAGCAGCGCCTCCGGGACAGGGGGTCCCTATGGCTACACCTTC. This encodes CASSASGTGGPYGYTF.

The rearrangement links TRBV10-3 to TRBJ2-1; D is perhaps TRBD2 (5 bases). In germline, CDR1 is ENHRY, CDR2 SYGVKD. There are 14 residues in the CDR3. DNA for the CDR3: TGTGCTACCCGGGGAAGCAGCTCCTACAATGAGCAGTTCTTC. This codes for CATRGSSSYNEQFF.

V gene TRBV11-3 combines with J gene TRBJ2-1, with D perhaps TRBD2 (5 bases). In germline, CDR1 is SGHNT, CDR2 YENEEA. V lost 5 bases and J lost 5, with 10 bases in between. This CDR3 region has 13 residues. The CDR3: CASSRGPNNEQFF. The DNA for the CDR3 is TGTGCCAGCAGCCGAGGGCCGAACAATGAGCAGTTCTTC. The full variable domain, completed using reference TRBV11-3 and TRBJ2-1, is EAGVVQSPRYKIIEKKQPVAFWCNPISGHNTLYWYLQNLGQGPELLIRYENEEAVDDSQLPKDRFSAERLKGVDSTLKIQPAELGDSAVYLCASSRGPNNEQFFGPGTRLTVL.

V and J are TRBV7-9 and TRBJ1-1; D is ambiguous. This CDR3 spans 12 amino acids. Deletions cut 4 bases from V and 8 bases from J, with 11 bases between. The germline CDR1 and CDR2 sequences are SEHNR and FQNEAQ (reference sequence). The CDR3 sequence is CASSSGFREAFF. The CDR3 DNA follows: TGTGCCAGCAGCTCCGGGTTCAGGGAAGCTTTCTTT.

The V and J genes are TRBV4-3 and TRBJ2-1; a weak D match, TRBD2 (6 bases). The CDR3 is 17 amino acids. Per the germline V gene, CDR1 is LGHNA and CDR2 is YSLEER. V was clipped by 1 base and J by 0 bases, with 13 bases between them. This CDR3 reads CASSQGPHGSSYNEQFF. The CDR3 region has the DNA TGCGCCAGCAGCCAAGGCCCGCACGGGAGCTCCTACAATGAGCAGTTCTTC.

The CDR3 loop is CASRGGTQETQYF. In DNA, the CDR3 is TGTGCCAGCAGGGGGGGGACCCAAGAGACCCAGTACTTC. V is TRBV5-4 and J is TRBJ2-5; 7 bases match TRBD2. This CDR3 comprises 13 residues. Germline CDR1 and CDR2: SGHNT and YYREEE (reference sequence). Trimming took 5 bases from V and 1 from J; bases not matched to a gene: 2.

This chain's CDR3 is CASMRSSGNHNEQFF. CDR3 bases: TGCGCCAGCATGAGATCTAGCGGGAACCACAATGAGCAGTTCTTC. The genes are TRBV5-1 and TRBJ2-1; the match to TRBD2 covers 9 bases. J was trimmed by 5 bases and V by 6 bases; bases with no gene match: 9. CDR3 length equals 15 residues. Germline V gene lookup returns CDR1 SGHRS and CDR2 YFSETQ.

The chain couples TRBV5-6 to TRBJ2-1; D might be TRBD1 or TRBD2, each matching 5 bases. This CDR3 contains 15 residues. Germline lookup yields CDR1 SGHDT and CDR2 YYEEEE. Trimming pared 1 base from V and 6 bases from J, leaving 14 bases between. DNA of the CDR3: TGTGCCAGCAGCTTGCGCCAGGGAGTCTCCAATGAGCAGTTCTTC. Translated: CASSLRQGVSNEQFF.

The chain recombines TRBV20-1 with TRBJ2-7; D not resolved. The CDR3 loop spans 11 amino acids. Germline CDR1 reads DFQATT; CDR2 reads SNEGSKA (reference sequence). The germline V and J ends were trimmed by 6 bases and 5 bases, with 11 bases remaining between them. The CDR3 spells CSAPLVNEQYF. The DNA of the CDR3 is TGCAGTGCCCCGCTAGTGAACGAGCAGTACTTC.

The chain couples TRBV27 to TRBJ1-1; D unresolved. This CDR3 region has 13 residues. CDR1 and CDR2 (germline): MNHEY, SMNVEV (reference sequence). V was pared by 3 bases and J by 1 base, with 6 bases between. This chain's CDR3 is CASSLNRNTEAFF. Written as DNA, the CDR3 is TGTGCCAGCAGTTTGAACAGGAACACTGAAGCTTTCTTT.

This chain links TRBV19 with TRBJ2-7, with 12 bases identical to TRBD2. In germline, CDR1 is LNHDA, CDR2 SQIVND (reference sequence). The CDR3 is 15 amino acids. After removal of 10 bases from V and 2 bases from J, the junction contained 9 bases not matched to a gene. In nucleotides, the CDR3 is TGTGCCACATCCATCCGGACTAGCGGGACCTACGAGCAGTACTTC. Translated, it gives CATSIRTSGTYEQYF. Looking up the rest from reference TRBV19 and TRBJ2-7 gives the full variable domain: DGGITQSPKYLFRKEGQNVTLSCEQNLNHDAMYWYRQDPGQGLRLIYYSQIVNDFQKGDIAEGYSVSREKKESFPLTVTSAQKNPTAFYLCATSIRTSGTYEQYFGPGTRLTVT.

The chain carries TRBV6-1 and TRBJ1-2; 7 bases are a match to TRBD1. V shed 6 bases and J 3 bases; nucleotides not matched to a gene: 7. The CDR3 has 14 amino acids. Germline CDR1 and CDR2: MNHNS and SASEGT. The CDR3 coding sequence is TGTGCCAGCAGACCGGGACAGCCGTACTATGGCTACACCTTC. The encoded protein is CASRPGQPYYGYTF.

This clone is deemed medium-sized. The CDR3 reads CASSLSAVRRHGYTF. CDR3 bases: TGTGCCAGCAGCTTGTCGGCCGTTCGCCGCCACGGCTACACCTTC. The gene calls are TRBV5-6 and TRBJ1-2, with no clear D. Trimming cost V 1 base and J 8 bases, with 18 bases left between them. Germline V lookup: CDR1 SGHDT, CDR2 YYEEEE. The CDR3 is 15 residues long.

This clone was detected only once. CDR3 in amino acids: CASRTLSTPSTQYF. DNA of the CDR3: TGTGCCAGCAGGACACTCTCGACCCCGAGCACCCAGTACTTC. The gene calls are TRBV5-4 and TRBJ2-5; the D is unclear. CDR3 length: 14 residues. The ends were cut back, 5 bases at V and 8 bases at J, with 19 bases in the middle. Germline V lookup: CDR1 SGHNT, CDR2 YYREEE (reference sequence).

This clone was observed once. V usage is TRBV5-8 and J usage is TRBJ2-5; 8 bases match TRBD2. The CDR3 length is 15 residues. Germline trimming cut 4 bases from V and 3 bases from J; bases unmatched to any gene: 8. Per the germline V gene, CDR1 is SGHTS and CDR2 is YDEGEE. CDR3 bases: TGTGCCAGCAGCACCGGGACTAGTAAAGAAGAGACCCAGTACTTC. It specifies CASSTGTSKEETQYF. The whole variable domain, filled in from reference TRBV5-8 and TRBJ2-5, reads EAGVTQSPTHLIKTRGQQATLRCSPISGHTSVYWYQQALGLGLQFLLWYDEGEERNRGNFPPRFSGRQFPNYSSELNVNALELEDSALYLCASSTGTSKEETQYFGPGTRLLVL.

DNA for the CDR3: TGTGCCAGCAGCGACCTCCACTCCTACGAGCAGTACTTC. It yields the protein CASSDLHSYEQYF. The chain recombines TRBV21-1 with TRBJ2-7. TRBV21-1 is a known pseudogene. This CDR3 contains 13 residues.

The CDR3 loop reads CASSTQGTADYEQYF. The CDR3 bases are TGTGCCAGTAGTACCCAAGGGACAGCAGACTACGAGCAGTACTTC. The chain employs TRBV19 and TRBJ2-7; 7 nucleotides match TRBD1. After removal of 4 bases from V and 3 bases from J, the junction contained 9 bases not matched to a gene. CDR1 and CDR2 (germline): LNHDA, SQIVND (reference sequence). The CDR3 has 15 amino acids.

This chain connects TRBV10-1 to TRBJ2-3, with a possible D match to TRBD2 (6 bases). Germline CDR1 WNHNN, CDR2 SYGVQD (reference sequence). This CDR3 has 14 amino acids. Trimming left V 5 bases short and J 5 bases short, with 14 bases between. CDR3 residues: CASSHSGGEDTQYF. In DNA form, the CDR3 reads TGCGCCAGCAGTCATAGCGGAGGGGAAGATACGCAGTATTTT.

The rearrangement joins TRBV18 to TRBJ1-2; D not certain. Per germline, CDR1 KGHSH and CDR2 LQKENI. The V end lost 0 bases, the J end lost 5 bases, and 10 bases lay between the germline ends. This CDR3 has 14 amino acids. This CDR3 is CASSPPEDSYGYTF. CDR3 nucleotides: TGTGCCAGCTCACCACCGGAGGACTCATATGGCTACACCTTC. Filled out from reference TRBV18 and TRBJ1-2, the complete variable domain reads NAGVMQNPRHLVRRRGQEARLRCSPMKGHSHVYWYRQLPEEGLKFMVYLQKENIIDESGMPKERFSAEFPKEGPSILRIQQVVRGDSAAYFCASSPPEDSYGYTFGSGTRLTVV.

The chain links TRBV6-1 to TRBJ2-7, with 12 nucleotides matching TRBD2. V lost 4 bases, J lost 12 bases, and 16 bases stayed unmatched. This CDR3 spans 16 amino acids. Germline CDR1 MNHNS, CDR2 SASEGT. CDR3 sequence reads: CASSVQVSTSGGPRYF. The CDR3 coding sequence is TGTGCCAGCAGTGTCCAAGTCTCGACTAGCGGGGGCCCTCGGTACTTC.

The chain employs TRBV5-1 and TRBJ1-2; D not certain. The CDR3 runs to 15 residues. V was cut by 0 bases and J by 0 bases, with 9 bases left in between. CDR1 is SGHRS and CDR2 is YFSETQ in the germline V gene. The CDR3 spells CASSLGGMANYGYTF. In DNA form, the CDR3 reads TGCGCCAGCAGCTTGGGAGGGATGGCTAACTATGGCTACACCTTC.

For this clone: Mismatch with germline at one junction end may stem from a read error. This rearrangement joins TRBV5-1 to TRBJ2-1; D is uncertain. The germline V gene encodes CDR1 SGHRS and CDR2 YFSETQ. CDR3 length: 11 amino acids. The chain's CDR3 is CASSSGPVSVF. DNA of the CDR3: TGCGCCAGCAGCTCCGGCCCCGTATCGGTCTTC.

This clone has a handful of counts. At one end the junction does not follow the germline gene, possibly because of a read error. This chain links TRBV7-7 with TRBJ2-2; D possibly corresponds to TRBD1 (6 bases). The CDR3 extends over 16 amino acids. Germline values: CDR1 SSHAT, CDR2 FNYEAQ (reference sequence). The DNA of the CDR3 is TGTGCTAGCAGCCCGACAGGTCCCCCTAACACCGGGGAGCTGTTTTTT. The encoded protein is CASSPTGPPNTGELFF.